This entry is about one T cell receptor (beta chain). Which antigen it targets is not known. It has no much larger one-base neighbor in the sample; base qualities were not kept. The data belong to a study of T cells in Graves' hyperthyroidism and ophthalmopathy (dated by TCRdb to between 2017 and 2020). As for the study more broadly: Peripheral blood samples were taken at initial diagnosis, before any treatment was given. The study also compared thyroid tissue and blood T-cell repertoires from roughly 6 Graves' hyperthyroidism patients. The paper describes TCR Vbeta CDR3 sequencing of more than 120 peripheral blood samples, made up of 43 ophthalmopathy patients, roughly 75 hyperthyroidism patients and 17 progressor patients. To identify TCR V-J signatures that set the groups apart, the researchers used a discovery cohort of roughly 100 patients, made up of 43 with Graves' ophthalmopathy and around 58 with stable Graves' hyperthyroidism. After blood sampling, hyperthyroidism patients were treated with methimazole at a starting dose of 30 mg daily, and ophthalmopathy patients were treated with high-dose intravenous methylprednisolone. Prospective prediction of ophthalmopathy was tested in an independent validation cohort of 18 to 20 hyperthyroidism patients and roughly 16 patients who later progressed to ophthalmopathy. The roughly 94 discovery patients were randomly divided into training and test sets at a 7:3 ratio.

From cysteine to phenylalanine, the CDR3 is 18 amino acids long. The only DNA kept is the CDR3, 54 bases in frame from the first base. Relative to germline, V is missing 5 bases and J is missing 2 bases, with 13 bases of the junction outside any gene match. CDR1 and CDR2 were assigned from the germline V gene as SGHTA and FQGNSA. Graves' hyperthyroidism was defined as stable when no progression to ophthalmopathy occurred over 18 months of follow-up. The hyperthyroidism patients were between 18 and 65 years old and newly diagnosed, with a disease duration of less than 2 months. The study excluded patients with uncontrolled infections, other autoimmune diseases, pregnancy or lactation. Clinical symptoms, serum thyroxine and TRAb, thyroid ultrasound, and orbital computed tomography formed the basis for the diagnoses. Ficoll-Paque density gradient centrifugation was used to isolate PBMCs from approximately 10 ml of fresh peripheral blood. Trizol reagent was used to extract total RNA, and RNA quality was then checked on an Agilent 2100 Bioanalyzer.

Study-level results and caveats: During validation, the model predicted progression to ophthalmopathy a median of roughly 7.1 months ahead of onset, with just under 71% sensitivity and 72.22% specificity. Most expanded thyroid clonotypes (frequency above 0.001) were also detected in blood, suggesting blood repertoires may reflect thyroid immune responses. Ophthalmopathy was separated from stable hyperthyroidism by a 13 V-J signature model, with about 86% sensitivity and 81% to 82% specificity obtained in cross-validation and 80%/75% obtained in testing. No statistical method was used to fix the sample size in advance, and group allocation was not hidden from the investigators.

The TCR beta CDR3 regions were amplified from the RNA transcripts. For the first round of RT-PCR on the TCR CDR3, the HTBI primer set was used together with the Qiagen OneStep RT-PCR kit. A second multiplex PCR round built the libraries, followed by size selection and purification. Paired-end sequencing of the libraries was performed with 100 bp reads on an Illumina HiSeq2000. Per the authors' processing: SOAPnuke was used to process the raw data, throwing out any read that contained adapters or uncalled bases, had a mean Phred below 15, or lacked an exact constant-primer or identifier match. COPE v1.2.5 was used to merge the high-quality paired reads, and each unique nucleotide sequence was defined as a clonotype. MiTCR v1.1 was used to align the clonotypes against IMGT TRBV, TRBD and TRBJ reference segments. The analysis included only V-J combinations with a frequency above 0.0001, which together covered approximately 99% of the repertoires. The TCS score was defined as F50 (clonal expansion) divided by E x V (chaos), with BLOSUM62-based TCRdist calculated between CDR3 peptides within each V-J. Welch's t-statistics and random forest reduced around 510 V-J features to 13, which were used in a naive Bayes classifier (R e1071). TCRdb applied fastp at Q25 and MiXCR to the public reads, then kept only in-frame beta chains. Each CDR3 protein appears once, grouped with its most common genes and DNA. TCRdb assigned the V and J calls; the authors' analysis was not used. A total of approximately 360,000 distinct CDR3 sequences appear in this sample, roughly 25% of them only once. Clones ranked in the top ten supply more than 60% of the sample.

Recombination joined TRBV7-2 with TRBJ2-1; 9 bases in between match TRBD2. The specimen was blood. This receptor was identified in a man in his fifties with Graves' hyperthyroidism. In nucleotides, the sequence is TGTGCCAGCAGCACCCCCAAATCTAGCGGGAACACCTACAATGAGCAGTTCTTC. Its coded protein is CASSTPKSSGNTYNEQFF. Reference TRBV7-2 and TRBJ2-1 genes cover what lies past the CDR3, so the full variable domain is GAGVSQSPSNKVTEKGKDVELRCDPISGHTALYWYRQSLGQGLEFLIYFQGNSAPDKSGLPSDRFSAERTGGSVSTLTIQRTQQEDSAVYLCASSTPKSSGNTYNEQFFGPGTRLTVL.